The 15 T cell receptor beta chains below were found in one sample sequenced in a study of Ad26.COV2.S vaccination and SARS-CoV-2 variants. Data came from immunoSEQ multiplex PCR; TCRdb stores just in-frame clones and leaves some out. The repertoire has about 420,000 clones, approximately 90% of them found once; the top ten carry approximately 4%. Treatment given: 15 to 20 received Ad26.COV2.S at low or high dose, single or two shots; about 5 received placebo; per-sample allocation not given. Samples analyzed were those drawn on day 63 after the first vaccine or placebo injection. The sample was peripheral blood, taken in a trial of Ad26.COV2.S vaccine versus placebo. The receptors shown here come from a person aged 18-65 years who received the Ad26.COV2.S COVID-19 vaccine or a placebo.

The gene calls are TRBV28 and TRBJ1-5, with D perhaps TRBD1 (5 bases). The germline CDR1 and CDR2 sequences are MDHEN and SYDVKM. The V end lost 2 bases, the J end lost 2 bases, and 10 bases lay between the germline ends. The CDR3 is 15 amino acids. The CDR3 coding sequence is TGTGCCAGCAGTTTACATCAGGGAGGCAATCAGCCCCAGCATTTT. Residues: CASSLHQGGNQPQHF.

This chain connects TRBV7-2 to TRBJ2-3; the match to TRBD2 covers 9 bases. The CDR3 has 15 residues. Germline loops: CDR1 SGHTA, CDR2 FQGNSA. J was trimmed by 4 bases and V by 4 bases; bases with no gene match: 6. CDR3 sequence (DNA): TGTGCCAGCAGCTACGGGACTAGCTTGGCAGATACGCAGTATTTT. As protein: CASSYGTSLADTQYF.

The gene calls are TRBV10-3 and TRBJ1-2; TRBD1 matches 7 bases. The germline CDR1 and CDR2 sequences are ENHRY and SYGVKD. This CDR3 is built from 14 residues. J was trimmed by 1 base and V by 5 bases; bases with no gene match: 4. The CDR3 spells CAISRTGDNYGYTF. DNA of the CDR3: TGTGCCATCAGTAGGACAGGAGATAACTATGGCTACACCTTC.

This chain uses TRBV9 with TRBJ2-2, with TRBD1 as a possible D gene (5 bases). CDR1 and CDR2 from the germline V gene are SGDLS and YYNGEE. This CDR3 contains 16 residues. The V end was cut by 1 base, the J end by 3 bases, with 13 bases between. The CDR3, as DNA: TGTGCCAGCAGCGTATTATCCAGGGTGCACACCGGGGAGCTGTTTTTT. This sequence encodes CASSVLSRVHTGELFF.

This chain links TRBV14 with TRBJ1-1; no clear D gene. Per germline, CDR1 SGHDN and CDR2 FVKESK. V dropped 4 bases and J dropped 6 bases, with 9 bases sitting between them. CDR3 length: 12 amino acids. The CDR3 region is CASSRRLSEAFF. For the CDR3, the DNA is TGTGCCAGCAGCCGACGACTCTCTGAAGCTTTCTTT. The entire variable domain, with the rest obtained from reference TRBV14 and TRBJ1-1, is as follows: EAGVTQFPSHSVIEKGQTVTLRCDPISGHDNLYWYRRVMGKEIKFLLHFVKESKQDESGMPNNRFLAERTGGTYSTLKVQPAELEDSGVYFCASSRRLSEAFFGQGTRLTVV.

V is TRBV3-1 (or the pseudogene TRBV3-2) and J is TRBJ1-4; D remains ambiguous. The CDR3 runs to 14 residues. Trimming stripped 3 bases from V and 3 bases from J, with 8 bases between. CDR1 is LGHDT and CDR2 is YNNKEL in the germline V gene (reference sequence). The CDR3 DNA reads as TGTGCCAGCAGCCAGAGGAGGTCTAATGAAAAACTGTTTTTT. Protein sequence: CASSQRRSNEKLFF.

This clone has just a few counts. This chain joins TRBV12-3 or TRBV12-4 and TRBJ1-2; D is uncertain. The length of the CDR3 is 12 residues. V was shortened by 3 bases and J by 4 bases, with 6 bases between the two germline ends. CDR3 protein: CASSFLSYGYTF. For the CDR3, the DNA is TGTGCCAGCAGTTTTCTGAGCTATGGCTACACCTTC.

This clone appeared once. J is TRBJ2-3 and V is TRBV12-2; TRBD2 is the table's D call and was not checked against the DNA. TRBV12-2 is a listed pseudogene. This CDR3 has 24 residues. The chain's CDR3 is CASRLQDHATLTSGERAGTDTQYF. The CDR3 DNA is TGTGCAAGTCGCTTACAGGACCACGCAACTCTGACTAGCGGGGAACGGGCCGGCACAGATACGCAGTATTTT.

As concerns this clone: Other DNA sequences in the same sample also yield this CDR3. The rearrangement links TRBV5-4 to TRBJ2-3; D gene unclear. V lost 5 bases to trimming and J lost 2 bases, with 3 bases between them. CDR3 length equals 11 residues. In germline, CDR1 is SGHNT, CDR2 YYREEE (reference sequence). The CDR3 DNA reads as TGTGCCAGCAGTTCCACAGATACGCAGTATTTT. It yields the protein CASSSTDTQYF.

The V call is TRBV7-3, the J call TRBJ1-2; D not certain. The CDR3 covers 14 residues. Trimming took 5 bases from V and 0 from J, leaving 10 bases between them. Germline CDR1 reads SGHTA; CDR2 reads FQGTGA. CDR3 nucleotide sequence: TGTGCCAGCAGCCCTGACGGTACTAACTATGGCTACACCTTC. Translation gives CASSPDGTNYGYTF.

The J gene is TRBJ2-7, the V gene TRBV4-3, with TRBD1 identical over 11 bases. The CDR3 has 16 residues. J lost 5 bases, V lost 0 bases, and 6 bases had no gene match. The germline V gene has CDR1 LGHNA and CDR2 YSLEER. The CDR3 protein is CASSQDYRTGGNEQYF. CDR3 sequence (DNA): TGCGCCAGCAGCCAAGACTACCGGACAGGGGGCAACGAGCAGTACTTC.

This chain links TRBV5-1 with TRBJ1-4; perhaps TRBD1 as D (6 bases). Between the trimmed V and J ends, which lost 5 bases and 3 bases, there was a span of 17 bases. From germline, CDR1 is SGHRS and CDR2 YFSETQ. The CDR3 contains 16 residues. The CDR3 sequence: CASSYTSGAANEKLFF. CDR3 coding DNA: TGCGCCAGCAGTTATACATCGGGGGCGGCTAATGAAAAACTGTTTTTT.

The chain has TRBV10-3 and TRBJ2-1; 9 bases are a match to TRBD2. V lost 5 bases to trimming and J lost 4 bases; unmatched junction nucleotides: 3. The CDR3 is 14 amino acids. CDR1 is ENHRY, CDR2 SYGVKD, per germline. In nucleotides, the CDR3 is TGTGCCATCAGTCGACTAGCGGAGTACAATGAGCAGTTCTTC. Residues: CAISRLAEYNEQFF.

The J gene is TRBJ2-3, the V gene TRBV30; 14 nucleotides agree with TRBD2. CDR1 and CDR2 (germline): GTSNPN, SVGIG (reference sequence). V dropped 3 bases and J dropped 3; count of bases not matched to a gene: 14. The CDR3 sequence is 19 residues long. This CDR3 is CAWRSLGTSGGRGTDTQYF. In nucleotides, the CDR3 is TGTGCCTGGAGAAGCCTCGGGACTAGCGGGGGCCGGGGTACAGATACGCAGTATTTT.

CDR3 sequence reads: CASSQEGGRSYEQYF. The CDR3 DNA is TGTGCCAGCAGCCAAGAAGGGGGTCGCTCCTACGAGCAGTACTTC. V is TRBV4-2 and J is TRBJ2-7; tentatively, D is TRBD1 (6 bases). Germline-derived CDR1 and CDR2 are LGHNA and YNFKEQ. Deletions cut 0 bases from V and 0 bases from J, with 9 bases between. The CDR3 is 15 residues long.